The 7 T cell receptor beta chains given below trace back to one sample, sequenced in a study of CD8 T cells in Susac syndrome. RNA amounts of 0.5 to 1 ug underwent reverse transcription with random hexamers. TCRdb re-analysed the immunoSEQ multiplex PCR reads in MiXCR, keeping a single row per CDR3 protein. The repertoire holds some 150,000 distinct CDR3 sequences, with nearly 97% as singletons. The sample consisted of CD8+ T cells from PBMCs. These receptors were taken from a human donor with multiple sclerosis.

This rearrangement joins TRBV6-1 to TRBJ2-5, with 10 bases identical to TRBD2. The length of the CDR3 is 13 residues. V lost 7 bases to trimming and J lost 4 bases; unmatched junction nucleotides: 3. Germline lookup yields CDR1 MNHNS and CDR2 SASEGT. The CDR3 reads CASNLAGVETQYF. The DNA of the CDR3 is TGTGCCAGCAACCTAGCGGGGGTAGAGACCCAGTACTTC.

The chain uses TRBV29-1 and TRBJ1-2; D is unclear. Trimming pared 3 bases from V and 0 bases from J, leaving 14 bases between. CDR3 length: 15 residues. Germline CDR1 is SQVTM and CDR2 is ANQGSEA. CDR3 nucleotide sequence: TGCAGCGTTGATCAGAGTCGGGAGGCTAACTATGGCTACACCTTC. Its translation: CSVDQSREANYGYTF.

V usage is TRBV6-2 or TRBV6-3 and J usage is TRBJ2-7, with D perhaps being TRBD1 or TRBD2 (5 bases each). CDR3 length: 13 residues. The germline gives CDR1 MNHEY, CDR2 SVGEGT. Trimming stripped 5 bases from V and 3 bases from J, with 11 bases between. As DNA, the CDR3 is TGTGCCAGCAGTATCCGGGGCCTCTACGAGCAGTACGTC. Its protein product is CASSIRGLYEQYV.

The gene calls are TRBV3-1 and TRBJ1-2; possible D gene TRBD1, 6 bases. This CDR3 region has 14 residues. Germline values: CDR1 LGHDT, CDR2 YNNKEL (reference sequence). Trimming shortened V by 5 bases and J by 3 bases, and 13 bases separated the two germline ends. The CDR3 DNA reads as TGTGCCAGCAGCGAAGGCAGGGGCGACTATGGCTACACCTTC. It specifies CASSEGRGDYGYTF.

The chain has TRBV6-5 and TRBJ1-1; 9 nucleotides match TRBD1. The length of the CDR3 is 13 residues. V was pared by 5 bases and J by 4 bases, with 2 bases of the junction left unmatched. Germline V gene sequence: CDR1 MNHEY, CDR2 SVGAGI. CDR3 protein: CASSVQGATEAFF. The CDR3 coding sequence is TGTGCCAGCAGTGTACAGGGGGCCACTGAAGCTTTCTTT.

The chain links TRBV29-1 to TRBJ2-3; D possibly corresponds to TRBD1 (6 bases). Looked up from germline, CDR1 is SQVTM and CDR2 is ANQGSEA. The CDR3 is made up of 14 amino acids. The V end was cut by 7 bases, the J end by 3 bases, with 17 bases between. CDR3 bases: TGCAGCGCTGAGGGGGACGGACTGACAGATACGCAGTATTTT. As protein: CSAEGDGLTDTQYF.

Comment on this clonotype: The junction and the germline gene differ at one end; a read error may be behind it. This rearrangement joins TRBV13 to TRBJ1-2; 9 bases are a match to TRBD1. The CDR3 is made up of 16 amino acids. Germline assignment: CDR1 PRHDT and CDR2 FYEKMQ (reference sequence). CDR3 sequence: CATSYNGQGPGYGYTF. The CDR3 bases are TGTGCCACCAGCTATAACGGACAGGGGCCGGGCTATGGCTACACCTTC.